Listed below are T cell receptor beta chains from one sample, sequenced in a study of blood T cell repertoires in COVID-19. Sequenced by immunoSEQ multiplex PCR; TCRdb stores in-frame clones only, minus some. This table holds about 340,000 clones, less than 90% found once. Material: peripheral blood. The receptors originated from a woman aged 55-69 years with COVID-19, enrolled during active disease. Both conserved end residues are part of each CDR3. The D gene is left open where the match is weak. Clone size, where shown, is once, few, many, or a class for clones that have expanded.

TRBV5-1	TRBD2	.	TRBJ2-7	15	CASSLLAGASYEQYF	TGCGCCAGCAGTTTACTAGCGGGGGCCTCCTACGAGCAGTACTTC
TRBV4-1	TRBD1	few	TRBJ2-5	15	CASSPGTGLRETQYF	TGCGCCAGCAGCCCCGGGACAGGGCTGCGGGAGACCCAGTACTTC
TRBV25-1	.	.	TRBJ2-3	14	CASKAGPRGDTQYF	TGTGCCAGCAAGGCGGGGCCAAGGGGAGATACGCAGTATTTT
TRBV2	.	.	TRBJ1-1	13	CASTSGQNTEAFF	TGTGCCAGTACGTCAGGGCAAAACACTGAAGCTTTCTTT
TRBV6-2/TRBV6-3	.	.	TRBJ2-7	15	CASSNGGGGTYEQYF	TGTGCCAGCAGCAACGGGGGAGGGGGTACCTACGAGCAGTACTTC
TRBV5-1	.	.	TRBJ1-1	14	CASSLGGGETEAFF	TGCGCCAGCAGCTTGGGCGGGGGCGAGACTGAAGCTTTCTTT
TRBV11-2	TRBD2	once	TRBJ2-7	15	CASSFGTSGYYEQYF	TGTGCCAGCAGCTTCGGGACTAGCGGTTACTACGAGCAGTACTTC
TRBV10-1	.	.	TRBJ2-1	17	CASELQVGLTSYNEQFF	TGCGCCAGCGAATTACAGGTGGGACTTACCTCCTACAATGAGCAGTTCTTC
TRBV6-5	TRBD2	.	TRBJ2-1	11	CASRGGYEQFF	TGTGCCAGCAGGGGGGGGTATGAGCAGTTCTTC
TRBV6-2/TRBV6-3	TRBD2	.	TRBJ2-1	19	CASSYKTSGGRSSYNEQFF	TGTGCCAGCAGTTACAAGACTAGCGGGGGGAGGAGCTCCTACAATGAGCAGTTCTTC
TRBV19	TRBD2	.	TRBJ2-1	16	CASSITSGGYGDEQFF	TGTGCCAGTAGTATCACTAGCGGGGGCTACGGGGATGAGCAGTTCTTC
TRBV11-2	.	.	TRBJ1-3	17	CASRTWGRRSSGNTIYF	TGTGCCAGCAGAACCTGGGGCAGGCGGAGCTCTGGAAACACCATATATTTT
TRBV30	.	.	TRBJ1-1	14	CAGRAGGMNTEAFF	TGTGCCGGGCGGGCGGGGGGTATGAACACTGAAGCTTTCTTT
TRBV19	.	.	TRBJ1-2	14	CASSSRVLFYGYTF	TGTGCCAGTAGTTCCCGGGTTTTGTTCTATGGCTACACCTTC
TRBV6-5	.	.	TRBJ1-5	14	CASSRSGGTQPQHF	TGTGCCAGCAGTCGGAGTGGGGGGACTCAGCCCCAGCATTTT
TRBV12-2	.	.	TRBJ1-5	22	CASRSGVRFQGFRIPRNQPQHF	TGTGCAAGTCGCTCAGGGGTCCGTTTTCAGGGTTTCAGGATCCCCCGCAATCAGCCCCAGCATTTT
TRBV19	.	.	TRBJ1-1	16	CASIGYSGRMNTEAFF	TGTGCCAGTATTGGATATTCCGGGAGGATGAACACTGAAGCTTTCTTT
TRBV24-1	.	.	TRBJ1-5	14	CATSDRQVDQPQHF	TGTGCCACCAGTGATCGACAGGTGGATCAGCCCCAGCATTTT
TRBV5-1	TRBD1	.	TRBJ1-2	13	CASSLGQGDGYTF	TGCGCCAGCAGCCTTGGACAGGGGGATGGCTACACCTTC
TRBV5-1	.	.	TRBJ2-5	13	CASSTLAGETQYF	TGCGCCAGCAGCACCCTTGCAGGAGAGACCCAGTACTTC
TRBV13	.	.	TRBJ2-7	15	CASSLGRNTHYEQYF	TGTGCCAGCAGCTTAGGCCGTAACACGCACTACGAGCAGTACTTC
TRBV5-1	TRBD2	.	TRBJ2-3	16	CASSIRLAGAVDTQYF	TGCGCCAGCAGCATTAGGCTAGCGGGGGCGGTAGATACGCAGTATTTT
TRBV19	.	.	TRBJ1-5	13	CASSWGLDQPQHF	TGTGCCAGTAGTTGGGGGCTGGATCAGCCCCAGCATTTT
TRBV4-1	.	.	TRBJ1-5	16	CASSQVGAGKNQPQHF	TGCGCCAGCAGCCAAGTGGGCGCAGGGAAAAATCAGCCCCAGCATTTT
TRBV7-2	.	.	TRBJ2-5	16	CASSPLGGGTQETQYF	TGTGCCAGCAGCCCCCTTGGCGGGGGCACCCAAGAGACCCAGTACTTC
TRBV6-5	TRBD2	.	TRBJ2-1	16	CASSLLAGGPRNEQFF	TGTGCCAGCAGTTTATTAGCGGGGGGGCCTCGCAATGAGCAGTTCTTC
TRBV5-1	.	.	TRBJ2-1	18	CASSRESRLYRPYNEQFF	TGCGCCAGCAGCAGGGAGTCCAGGCTGTATCGTCCCTACAATGAGCAGTTCTTC
TRBV5-4	TRBD1	.	TRBJ1-2	15	CATSLMDREHYGYTF	TGTGCCACCAGTCTTATGGACAGGGAGCACTATGGCTACACCTTC
TRBV11-2	.	.	TRBJ1-1	16	CASSLTFGLRGTEAFF	TGTGCCAGCAGCTTAACTTTCGGACTCAGGGGCACTGAAGCTTTCTTT
TRBV4-2	.	once	TRBJ2-4	21	CASSQVAGGPEQSLAKNIQYF	TGTGCCAGCAGCCAAGTTGCCGGGGGGCCTGAACAGTCACTAGCCAAAAACATTCAGTACTTC
TRBV9	.	.	TRBJ2-2	17	CASSVRPHLGHTGELFF	TGTGCCAGCAGCGTTCGACCTCACCTGGGGCACACCGGGGAGCTGTTTTTT
TRBV5-1	.	.	TRBJ2-5	16	CASSWIKGGFSETQYF	TGCGCCAGCAGCTGGATAAAAGGTGGCTTTAGCGAGACCCAGTACTTC